This TCR beta chain comes out of a study of blood T cell repertoires in COVID-19. Overall study context: The samples span acute and convalescent COVID-19 from the United States, Italy and Spain.

In germline, CDR1 is SGDLS, CDR2 YYNGEE. Trimming shortened V by 4 bases and J by 4 bases, and 11 bases separated the two germline ends. The CDR3 has 14 amino acids. Data came from immunoSEQ multiplex PCR; TCRdb stores just in-frame clones and leaves some out. In the table there are 140,000 to 150,000 clones, around four fifths of which are singletons. This clonotype was obtained from a woman between 45 and 65 years old who had recovered from COVID-19. The rearrangement joins TRBV9 to TRBJ2-2, with D tentatively TRBD1 (5 bases). Material: PBMCs or T cells enriched from blood (not recorded which). Written as DNA, the CDR3 is TGTGCCAGCAGCTCAGAGCAGGGCACCGGGGAGCTGTTTTTT. Translating it yields CASSSEQGTGELFF. Filled out from reference TRBV9 and TRBJ2-2, the complete variable domain reads DSGVTQTPKHLITATGQRVTLRCSPRSGDLSVYWYQQSLDQGLQFLIQYYNGEERAKGNILERFSAQQFPDLHSELNLSSLELGDSALYFCASSSEQGTGELFFGEGSRLTVL.